This T cell receptor beta chain emerged from a study of T cells expressing NK-cell markers (dated by TCRdb to 2020 to 2021). Turning to the overall study: Three sorted T-cell subsets (CD3+CD56+NKG2C+, CD3+CD56+NKG2C- and CD3+CD56-NKG2C+) from fewer than 10 donors had their TCR beta-chain repertoires profiled. Seven of the eight sequenced donors were HCMV-seropositive and one was HCMV-seronegative. Randomly selected healthy volunteers, three men and five women, were used as the eight sequenced donors. Sequencing of the libraries produced 2 x 150 bp reads on Illumina HiSeq 2000/2500, MiSeq or NextSeq.

Paper-wide results and their limitations: It remained unclear whether the expanded NKG2C-expressing T cell clones were specific for HCMV antigens. Those dominant clonotypes were again the most abundant among CD3+CD56-NKG2C+ cells in a handful of donors, at about 28.3-60.1%. In more than 5 donors, the dominant CD3+CD56+NKG2C+ clonotypes were found to rank among the top 10 CD8+ clonotypes and to make up 1.0-7.0% of CD8+ T cells.

HCMV serostatus was determined by detecting HCMV-specific IgG in serum with a commercial ELISA kit. Peripheral blood mononuclear cells were isolated from blood by Ficoll density gradient centrifugation. Note on this clonotype: There is no known antigen for this receptor.

The CDR3 numbers 13 residues from cysteine through phenylalanine. No DNA was logged. As encoded in the germline V gene, CDR1 is SQVTM while CDR2 is ANQGSEA. Sequencing was performed on an Illumina HiSeq 2000. TCR beta cDNA libraries were made by 5'RACE template switching that added a universal primer site and unique molecular identifiers. cDNA synthesis was primed from the TCR beta constant segment, followed by two successive PCR amplification steps. The study's processing was this. Reads were demultiplexed and grouped by UMI with MIGEC, and clonotypes were assembled and quantified with MiTCR. To remove erroneous sequences, TCR cDNA sequences were retained only when supported by two or more reads. The tcR package was used for downstream repertoire analysis, and clonotypes were matched between fractions using CDR3 nucleotide sequence together with V segment. VDJmatch was used to annotate antigen specificity against VDJdb, with one amino acid substitution allowed in CDR3. Based on TCRdb reprocessing of the reads, there is one entry per CDR3 protein sequence, and DNA is missing. The authors' filters were not applied to this entry. In this sample's table one finds 200,000 to 300,000 distinct CDR3 sequences. 0.39% of the sample is in the top ten clones.

Sequenced input: blood T cells: a sorted CD56 or NKG2C T cell subset, CD4+ or CD8+ T cells, or bulk PBMC T cells (not recorded which). This chain is built from TRBV29-1 and TRBJ2-2; as DNA is missing, the TRBD1 call by TCRdb cannot be tested. The receptor was isolated from a young man in good health. Donor details come from another sample of the same person, matched by shared clones. The CDR3 region reads CAGGPQNAGELFF.